Listed here are 4 T cell receptor beta chains from one sample, sequenced in a study of blood T cell repertoires in COVID-19. Clones were read by immunoSEQ multiplex PCR, and TCRdb kept only the in-frame ones, dropping some. The repertoire holds around 85,000 clones, with roughly 89% as singletons. The specimen sequenced was peripheral blood. The receptor set was obtained from an elderly woman with active or convalescent COVID-19.

The chain carries TRBV12-3 or TRBV12-4 and TRBJ1-3; the D is unclear. V was shortened by 6 bases and J by 1 base, with 4 bases between the two germline ends. The CDR3 spans 12 residues. The CDR3: CASRSSGNTIYF. As DNA, the CDR3 is TGTGCCAGCAGGTCATCTGGAAACACCATATATTTT.

This clone was found a few times. The V and J genes are TRBV2 and TRBJ2-5, with TRBD1 matching over 11 bases. Germline CDR1 and CDR2: SNHLY and FYNNEI. The CDR3 length is 15 residues. J was trimmed by 1 base and V by 5 bases; bases with no gene match: 3. The CDR3 region has the DNA TGTGCCAGCAGTTACGGACAGGGGGCCCAAGAGACCCAGTACTTC. The encoded protein is CASSYGQGAQETQYF.

This chain links TRBV10-2 with TRBJ1-2, with 7 bases that match TRBD1. Trimming at V came to 6 bases and at J to 6 bases, leaving 4 bases not matched to a gene. The V gene's germline CDR1 is WSHSY and CDR2 SAAADI. The CDR3 is 12 residues long. The CDR3 bases are TGCGCCAGCAGGACAGGGATAAATGGCTACACCTTC. Protein sequence: CASRTGINGYTF.

This chain connects TRBV28 to TRBJ1-3; no clear D. Germline lookup yields CDR1 MDHEN and CDR2 SYDVKM. The germline V and J ends were trimmed by 5 bases and 0 bases, with 20 bases remaining between them. This CDR3 comprises 18 residues. The CDR3 region is CASSLLRRGARSGNTIYF. In nucleotides, the CDR3 is TGTGCCAGCAGTCTCCTAAGACGAGGAGCTCGCTCTGGAAACACCATATATTTT.